The 13 T cell receptor beta chains below come from one sample, sequenced in a study of blood T cells in healthy people across ages. Using a J-beta primer mix together with a sample-barcoded 5' primer, a second PCR was run for roughly 6 to 12 cycles. TCRdb used MiXCR to reprocess the 5' RACE reads, holding one entry per CDR3 protein. The repertoire consists of some 1,500,000 distinct CDR3 sequences, with roughly 43% occurring once and the leading ten covering about 3.8%. The specimen sequenced was blood. Receptor source: a woman younger than 35 in good health.

Only one count was recorded for this clonotype. The V call is TRBV3-1, the J call TRBJ2-1; the match to TRBD2 covers 7 bases. The tail of the sequence fits TRBJ2-7 better, so the J call may be wrong. The CDR3 runs to 17 residues. CDR1 and CDR2 (germline): LGHDT, YNNKEL (reference sequence). Here the CDR3 reads CASSQTLRGLLNNEQYF. CDR3 DNA: TGTGCCAGCAGCCAGACCCTACGGGGACTACTAAACAATGAGCAGTACTTC.

The chain carries TRBV7-8 and TRBJ2-1, with a possible D match to TRBD2 (6 bases). With the DNA end fitting TRBJ2-7 better, the J assignment may be wrong. The CDR3 is 13 residues long. Germline V gene data show CDR1 as SGHVS and CDR2 as FQNEAQ. The DNA of the CDR3 is TGTGCCAGCAGATTCTCCGCGGGGAGCGAGCAGTACTTC. Its protein is CASRFSAGSEQYF.

Comments on this clonotype: At one boundary the junction diverges from the germline segment, which might be a read error. The rearrangement uses TRBV6-6 and TRBJ1-5, with TRBD1 matching 8 bases. Germline assignment: CDR1 MNHNY and CDR2 SVGAGI (reference sequence). The CDR3 consists of 15 residues. CDR3 nucleotides: TGTGCCAGCAGCGACAGGGGCGTTAGCAATCAGCCCAAGCATTTT. As protein: CASSDRGVSNQPKHF.

This clonotype was seen only a few times. The chain links TRBV6-2 or TRBV6-3 to TRBJ1-6; perhaps TRBD1 as D (5 bases). CDR3 length: 15 residues. Trimming shortened V by 8 bases and J by 1 base, and 12 bases separated the two germline ends. Per the germline V gene, CDR1 is MNHEY and CDR2 is SVGEGT. The CDR3 here is CASGRRASYNSPLHF. The DNA for the CDR3 is TGTGCCAGCGGGCGCAGGGCGTCCTATAATTCACCCCTCCACTTT.

This rearrangement joins TRBV12-3 or TRBV12-4 to TRBJ1-5; D unclear. The CDR3 extends over 13 amino acids. V was pared by 1 base and J by 7 bases, with 8 bases between. This CDR3 reads CASSLGPRQPQHF. In DNA, the CDR3 is TGTGCCAGCAGTTTAGGACCGCGGCAGCCCCAGCATTTT.

This clonotype was observed a handful of times. The chain joins TRBV5-6 to TRBJ2-7, with 7 positions matching TRBD2. V dropped 4 bases and J dropped 2; count of bases not matched to a gene: 6. The germline CDR1 and CDR2 sequences are SGHDT and YYEEEE. CDR3 length: 14 amino acids. The CDR3 loop is CASSGSGNTYEQYF. The CDR3 DNA follows: TGTGCCAGCAGCGGAAGCGGGAATACCTACGAGCAGTACTTC.

Turning to this clonotype: The junction and the germline gene differ at one end; a read error may be behind it. The chain couples TRBV7-2 to TRBJ2-1; D uncertain. The tail of the sequence fits TRBJ2-7 better, so the J call may be wrong. Germline V gene lookup returns CDR1 SGHTA and CDR2 FQGNSA. This CDR3 spans 15 amino acids. This chain's CDR3 is CAGSLGRASYNEQYF. CDR3 nucleotide sequence: TGTGCCGGCAGCTTAGGACGCGCCTCCTACAATGAGCAGTACTTC.

The gene calls are TRBV15 and TRBJ1-2; TRBD1 is a possible D gene (5 bases). Trimming took off 5 bases at V and 4 bases at J, with 11 bases between the two ends. The CDR3 spans 13 residues. The germline CDR1 and CDR2 sequences are LNHNV and YYDKDF (reference sequence). The CDR3 sequence is CATSGGPIYGYTF. Here the CDR3 DNA reads TGTGCCACCAGCGGGGGACCAATCTATGGCTACACCTTC.

The rearrangement uses TRBV3-1 and TRBJ1-5; no clear D gene. Germline V gene sequence: CDR1 LGHDT, CDR2 YNNKEL (reference sequence). The CDR3 covers 17 residues. With 0 bases removed from V and 5 bases from J, the gap between germline ends came to 17 bases. This CDR3 is CASSQEPVDGGHQPQHF. The CDR3 DNA reads TGTGCCAGCAGCCAAGAGCCCGTGGACGGTGGACATCAGCCCCAGCATTTT.

The genes are TRBV7-2 and TRBJ1-4, with D perhaps TRBD1 (6 bases). Between the trimmed V and J ends, which lost 0 bases and 3 bases, there was a span of 11 bases. Germline V CDR1 and CDR2: SGHTA, FQGNSA. This CDR3 has 16 amino acids. CDR3 DNA: TGTGCCAGCAGCTTAGCGTCGGGGGGCTCTAATGAAAAACTGTTTTTT. Translating gives CASSLASGGSNEKLFF.

In its sample, this clonotype was seen a few times. V gene TRBV10-3 combines with J gene TRBJ2-1; D unclear. V lost 7 bases to trimming and J lost 1 base, with 11 bases between them. The length of the CDR3 is 14 residues. Germline CDR1 is ENHRY and CDR2 is SYGVKD. The CDR3 nucleotides are TGTGCCATCATGGGTCGCGCGTCCTACAATGAGCAGTTCTTC. It codes for CAIMGRASYNEQFF.

In this sample, this clonotype turned up a few times. The chain couples TRBV7-9 to TRBJ2-3; the D is unclear. The CDR3 sequence is 10 residues long. The V gene lost 9 bases and the J gene lost 3 bases, with 4 bases spanning the gap. Germline CDR1 reads SEHNR; CDR2 reads FQNEAQ (reference sequence). The CDR3 coding sequence is TGTGCCAGGGGAACAGATACGCAGTATTTT. Translated: CARGTDTQYF. The whole variable domain, remainder taken from reference TRBV7-9 and TRBJ2-3, is DTGVSQNPRHKITKRGQNVTFRCDPISEHNRLYWYRQTLGQGPEFLTYFQNEAQLEKSRLLSDRFSAERPKGSFSTLEIQRTEQGDSAMYLCARGTDTQYFGPGTRLTVL.

This clonotype was counted only a few times. The V gene is TRBV28, the J gene TRBJ1-4; D is perhaps TRBD1 (6 bases). The CDR3 runs 13 residues. Germline CDR1 reads MDHEN; CDR2 reads SYDVKM. Between the trimmed V and J ends, which lost 11 bases and 7 bases, there was a span of 17 bases. CDR3 sequence reads: CAYRDTASEKLFF. The CDR3 DNA reads as TGTGCCTACCGGGACACAGCGAGTGAAAAACTGTTTTTT.